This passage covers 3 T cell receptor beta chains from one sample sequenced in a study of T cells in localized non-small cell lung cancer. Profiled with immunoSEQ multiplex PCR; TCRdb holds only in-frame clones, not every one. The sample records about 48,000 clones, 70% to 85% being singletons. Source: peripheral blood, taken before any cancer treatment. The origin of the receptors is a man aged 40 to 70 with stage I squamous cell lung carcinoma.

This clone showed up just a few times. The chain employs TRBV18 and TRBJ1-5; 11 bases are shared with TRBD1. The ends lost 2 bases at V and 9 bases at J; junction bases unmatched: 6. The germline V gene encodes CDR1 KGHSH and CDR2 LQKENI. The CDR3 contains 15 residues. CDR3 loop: CASSPGTGGNLPQHF. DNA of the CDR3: TGTGCCAGCTCACCAGGGACAGGGGGAAATTTGCCCCAGCATTTT.

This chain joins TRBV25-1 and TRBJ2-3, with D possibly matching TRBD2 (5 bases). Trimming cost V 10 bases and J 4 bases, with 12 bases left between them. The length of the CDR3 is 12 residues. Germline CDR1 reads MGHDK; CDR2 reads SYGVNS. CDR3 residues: CATERESDTQYF. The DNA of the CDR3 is TGTGCCACCGAAAGGGAGTCAGATACGCAGTATTTT. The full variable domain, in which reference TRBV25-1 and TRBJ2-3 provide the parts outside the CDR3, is EADIYQTPRYLVIGTGKKITLECSQTMGHDKMYWYQQDPGMELHLIHYSYGVNSTEKGDLSSESTVSRIRTEHFPLTLESARPSHTSQYLCATERESDTQYFGPGTRLTVL.

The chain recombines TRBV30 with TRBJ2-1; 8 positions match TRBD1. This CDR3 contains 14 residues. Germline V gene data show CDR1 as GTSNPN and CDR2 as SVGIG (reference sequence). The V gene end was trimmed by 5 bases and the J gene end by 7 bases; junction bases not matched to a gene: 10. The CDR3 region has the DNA TGTGCCTGGGGTACGGGACAGGTAGCAAATGAGCAGTTCTTC. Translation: CAWGTGQVANEQFF.